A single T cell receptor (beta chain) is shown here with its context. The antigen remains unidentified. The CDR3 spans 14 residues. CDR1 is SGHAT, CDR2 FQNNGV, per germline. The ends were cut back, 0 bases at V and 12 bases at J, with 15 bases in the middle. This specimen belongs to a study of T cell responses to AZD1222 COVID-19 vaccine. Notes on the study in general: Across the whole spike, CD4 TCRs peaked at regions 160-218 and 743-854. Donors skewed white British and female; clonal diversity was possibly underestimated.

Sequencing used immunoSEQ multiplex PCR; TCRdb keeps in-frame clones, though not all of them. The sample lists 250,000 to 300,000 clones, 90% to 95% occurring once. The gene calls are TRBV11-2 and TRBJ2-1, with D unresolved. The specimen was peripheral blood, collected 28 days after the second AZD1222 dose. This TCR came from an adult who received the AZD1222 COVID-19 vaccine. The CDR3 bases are TGTGCCAGCAGCTTAGATCGCGACCCCTGGGGGCAGTTCTTC. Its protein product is CASSLDRDPWGQFF.